This is a list of T cell receptor beta chains from one sample in a study of blood T cell repertoires in COVID-19. Sequenced by immunoSEQ multiplex PCR; TCRdb stores in-frame clones only, minus some. Of about 59,000 clones in the sample, more than 75% are singletons; the top ten hold 10% to 15%. The material sequenced was peripheral blood. The receptors originated from a man older than 75 with acute or convalescent COVID-19. Each CDR3 is given with its conserved first and last residue. The D gene is left open where the match is weak. Some rows mark clone size as missing; the rest say once, few, many or name a class of expanded clone.

J gene: TRBJ2-5; clone size: NA; V gene: TRBV9; D gene: TRBD2; CDR3 protein: CASSVGAGGETQYF; CDR3 DNA: TGTGCCAGCAGCGTAGGAGCGGGAGGCGAGACCCAGTACTTC
J gene: TRBJ1-5; clone size: NA; V gene: TRBV19; D gene: TRBD1; CDR3 protein: CASSEQGYQPQHF; CDR3 DNA: TGTGCCAGTAGCGAACAGGGGTATCAGCCCCAGCATTTT
J gene: TRBJ1-2; clone size: NA; V gene: TRBV6-4; D gene: TRBD1; CDR3 protein: CASSPNRTGDYGYTF; CDR3 DNA: TGTGCCAGCAGTCCCAATAGGACAGGGGACTATGGCTACACCTTC
J gene: TRBJ2-5; clone size: once; V gene: TRBV2; D gene: TRBD2; CDR3 protein: CASSKGLAGEETQYF; CDR3 DNA: TGTGCCAGCAGTAAAGGACTAGCGGGAGAAGAGACCCAGTACTTC
J gene: TRBJ1-4; clone size: NA; V gene: TRBV2; D gene: NA; CDR3 protein: CATDRGANEKLFF; CDR3 DNA: TGTGCCACTGACCGGGGTGCTAATGAAAAACTGTTTTTT
J gene: TRBJ2-7; clone size: NA; V gene: TRBV11-3; D gene: TRBD2; CDR3 protein: CASSLGGSSYEQYF; CDR3 DNA: TGTGCCAGCAGCTTGGGGGGGAGCTCCTACGAGCAGTACTTC
J gene: TRBJ1-6; clone size: NA; V gene: TRBV11-2; D gene: TRBD1; CDR3 protein: CASRPRDRGVNSPLHF; CDR3 DNA: TGTGCCAGCAGACCCCGGGACAGGGGCGTAAATTCACCCCTCCACTTT
J gene: TRBJ2-7; clone size: NA; V gene: TRBV3-1/TRBV3-2; D gene: TRBD1; CDR3 protein: CASSQVAGQASYEQYF; CDR3 DNA: TGTGCCAGCAGCCAAGTCGCGGGACAGGCTTCCTACGAGCAGTACTTC
J gene: TRBJ1-3; clone size: NA; V gene: TRBV30; D gene: NA; CDR3 protein: CARLRGSGNTIYF; CDR3 DNA: TGTGCCCGACTCCGGGGCTCTGGAAACACCATATATTTT
J gene: TRBJ1-2; clone size: NA; V gene: TRBV15; D gene: TRBD1; CDR3 protein: CATSRDRQGGSYGYTF; CDR3 DNA: TGTGCCACCAGCAGAGATAGACAGGGAGGCTCCTATGGCTACACCTTC
J gene: TRBJ2-3; clone size: NA; V gene: TRBV9; D gene: TRBD2; CDR3 protein: CASSARTSGKTDTQYF; CDR3 DNA: TGTGCCAGCAGCGCCAGGACTAGCGGGAAGACAGATACGCAGTATTTT
J gene: TRBJ2-3; clone size: NA; V gene: TRBV27; D gene: TRBD1; CDR3 protein: CASSLGRDRQTDTQYF; CDR3 DNA: TGTGCCAGCAGTTTAGGCCGGGACAGACAAACAGATACGCAGTATTTT